This passage covers 2 T cell receptor beta chains from one sample sequenced in a study of chemoradiotherapy in HPV16-positive cancers. Some clones are missing from TCRdb's copy, which holds only in-frame ones; the method was immunoSEQ multiplex PCR. In the table there are around 53,000 clones, more than 90% of which are singletons. Sequencing used blood, obtained from a patient who underwent chemoradiotherapy. Source of these receptors: a human donor with HPV-associated anogenital cancer.

The chain is built from TRBV9 and TRBJ2-5, with 8 bases lining up with TRBD2. Trimming took 0 bases from V and 4 from J; bases not matched to a gene: 5. The CDR3 sequence is 15 residues long. From germline, CDR1 is SGDLS and CDR2 YYNGEE. CDR3 nucleotide sequence: TGTGCCAGCAGCGTAGCTCCCCTAGCGGGAGAGACCCAGTACTTC. Protein product: CASSVAPLAGETQYF.

The chain is built from TRBV5-1 and TRBJ2-3; 13 bases fit TRBD2. Germline trimming cut 2 bases from V and 4 bases from J; bases unmatched to any gene: 7. The CDR3 has 17 amino acids. The germline CDR1 and CDR2 sequences are SGHRS and YFSETQ. CDR3 region: CASSFTSGRAGADTQYF. CDR3 coding DNA: TGCGCCAGCAGCTTCACTAGCGGGAGGGCCGGTGCAGATACGCAGTATTTT.